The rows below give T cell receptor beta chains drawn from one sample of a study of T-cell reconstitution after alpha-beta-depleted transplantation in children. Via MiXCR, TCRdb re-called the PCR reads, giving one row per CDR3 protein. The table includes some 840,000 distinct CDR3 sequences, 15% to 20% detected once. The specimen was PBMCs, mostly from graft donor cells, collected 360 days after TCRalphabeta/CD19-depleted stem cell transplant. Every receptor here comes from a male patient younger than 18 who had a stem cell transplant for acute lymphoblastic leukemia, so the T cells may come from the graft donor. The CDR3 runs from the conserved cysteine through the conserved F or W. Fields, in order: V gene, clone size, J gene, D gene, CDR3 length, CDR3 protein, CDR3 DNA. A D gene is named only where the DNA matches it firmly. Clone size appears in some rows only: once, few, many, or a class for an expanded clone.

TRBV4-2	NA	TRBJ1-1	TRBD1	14	CASSQGRGPGERIF	TGTGCCAGCAGCCAAGGGAGGGGGCCGGGAGAGCGGATCTTT
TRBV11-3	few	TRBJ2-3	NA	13	CASSPRGIYTQYF	TGTGCCAGCAGCCCTCGCGGGATTTATACGCAGTATTTT
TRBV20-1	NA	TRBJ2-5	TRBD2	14	CSAGKSGTGETQYF	TGCAGTGCCGGAAAGAGCGGGACGGGAGAGACCCAGTACTTC
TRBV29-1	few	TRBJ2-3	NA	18	CSVGRDSGTLRGTDTQYF	TGCAGCGTCGGACGGGATAGCGGAACCCTCAGAGGCACAGATACGCAGTATTTT
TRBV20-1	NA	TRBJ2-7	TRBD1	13	CSALDRGGHEQYF	TGCAGTGCCTTGGACAGGGGGGGCCACGAGCAGTACTTC
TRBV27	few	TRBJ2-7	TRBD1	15	CASSGQGGMAYEQYF	TGTGCCAGCAGCGGACAGGGGGGAATGGCCTACGAGCAGTACTTC
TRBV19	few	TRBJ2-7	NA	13	CASKEGDFAEQYF	TGTGCCAGTAAGGAGGGGGATTTTGCCGAGCAGTACTTC
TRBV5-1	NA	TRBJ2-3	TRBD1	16	CASSLAKGASTDTQYF	TGCGCCAGCAGCTTGGCCAAGGGGGCTAGCACAGATACGCAGTATTTT
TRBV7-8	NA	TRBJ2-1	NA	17	CASSRSRDPLSYNEQFF	TGTGCCAGCAGCCGAAGCAGGGATCCTCTCTCCTACAATGAGCAGTTCTTC
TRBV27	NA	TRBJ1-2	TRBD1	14	CASSLGGTVYGYTF	TGTGCCAGCAGTTTAGGTGGGACAGTCTATGGCTACACCTTC
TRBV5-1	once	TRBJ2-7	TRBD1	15	CASSWGTGETYEQYF	TGCGCCAGCAGCTGGGGGACAGGGGAGACCTACGAGCAGTACTTC
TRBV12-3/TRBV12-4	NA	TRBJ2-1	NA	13	CASSLGWGDEQFF	TGTGCCAGCAGTTTAGGGTGGGGGGATGAGCAGTTCTTC
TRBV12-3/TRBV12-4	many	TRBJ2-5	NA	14	CASSFIRPEETQYF	TGTGCCAGCAGCTTCATCAGGCCCGAAGAGACCCAGTACTTC
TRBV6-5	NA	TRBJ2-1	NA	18	CASSYTKKRNGSYNEQFF	TGTGCCAGCAGTTACACAAAGAAGCGCAACGGCTCCTACAATGAGCAGTTCTTC
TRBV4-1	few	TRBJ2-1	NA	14	CASSHVLGGNEQFF	TGCGCCAGCAGCCATGTCTTGGGTGGGAATGAGCAGTTCTTC
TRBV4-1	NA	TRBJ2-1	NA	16	CASSQEVPLSGNEQFF	TGCGCCAGCAGCCAAGAAGTACCCCTCTCAGGCAATGAGCAGTTCTTC
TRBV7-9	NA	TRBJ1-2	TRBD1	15	CASSTGQGSNYGYTF	TGTGCCAGCAGCACTGGACAGGGCTCTAACTATGGCTACACCTTC
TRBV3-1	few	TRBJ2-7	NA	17	CASSQDWRARSAYEQYF	TGTGCCAGCAGCCAAGATTGGCGGGCAAGGTCCGCCTACGAGCAGTACTTC